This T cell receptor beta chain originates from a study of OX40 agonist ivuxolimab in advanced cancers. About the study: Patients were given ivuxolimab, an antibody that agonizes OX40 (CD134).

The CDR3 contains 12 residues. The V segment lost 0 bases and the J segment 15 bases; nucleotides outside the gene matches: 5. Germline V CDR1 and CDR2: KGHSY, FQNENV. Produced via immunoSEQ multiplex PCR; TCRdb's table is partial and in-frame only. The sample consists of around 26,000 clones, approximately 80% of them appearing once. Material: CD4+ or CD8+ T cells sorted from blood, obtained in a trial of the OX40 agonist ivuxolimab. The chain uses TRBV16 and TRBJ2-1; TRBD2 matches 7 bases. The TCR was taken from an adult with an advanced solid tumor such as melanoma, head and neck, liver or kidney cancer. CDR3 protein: CASSQSGGGRFF. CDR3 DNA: TGTGCCAGCAGCCAATCCGGCGGGGGACGGTTCTTC.